This T cell receptor (beta chain) was sequenced during a study of OX40 agonist ivuxolimab in advanced cancers. Across the whole study: Those treated in dose escalation had hepatocellular carcinoma, melanoma, renal cell cancer or head and neck cancer. Prior anti-PD-1, anti-PD-L1 or anti-CTLA-4 therapy did not bar entry, and 40% to 45% had some. Findings and caveats of the study: Clonal expansion was among the lowest in partial responders at 0.1-3.0 mg/kg, especially CD8+.

Method: immunoSEQ multiplex PCR; TCRdb's copy keeps in-frame clones and lacks some. The sample contains about 70,000 clones, 70% to 90% of which appear only once. Trimming at V came to 2 bases and at J to 2 bases, leaving 4 bases not matched to a gene. Per germline, CDR1 SEHNR and CDR2 FQNEAQ (reference sequence). The CDR3 totals 16 residues. In the case of this clone: Its antigen is still unknown.

The source material was CD4+ or CD8+ T cells sorted from blood, sampled in a trial of the OX40 agonist ivuxolimab. This receptor was obtained from an adult with an advanced solid tumor such as melanoma, head and neck, liver or kidney cancer. The V gene is TRBV7-9, the J gene TRBJ2-1; 9 bases fit TRBD2. This chain's CDR3 is CASSLWAGGPYNEQFF. CDR3 DNA sequence: TGTGCCAGCAGCTTATGGGCGGGGGGGCCCTACAATGAGCAGTTCTTC.